This is a list of T cell receptor beta chains from one sample in a study of blood T cell repertoires in COVID-19. Repertoires were generated with immunoSEQ multiplex PCR, while TCRdb's copy carries only in-frame clones and drops some. The table includes about 180,000 clones, around 89% detected once. The sequencing sample was made of peripheral blood. These receptors originate from a woman aged 25-40 years with acute or convalescent COVID-19. Both conserved end residues are part of each CDR3. The order of the fields is D gene, V gene, clone size, J gene, CDR3 protein, CDR3 DNA. D genes are given only for firm matches. Expanded clones are given a class, and other clones once, few, many or no size at all.

d_gene: NA; v_gene: TRBV2; abundance: NA; j_gene: TRBJ1-2; CDR3aa: CASSEALGGGYTF; CDR3nt: TGTGCCAGCAGTGAAGCGCTTGGAGGTGGCTACACCTTC
d_gene: NA; v_gene: TRBV12-5; abundance: NA; j_gene: TRBJ2-5; CDR3aa: CASGLWGEETQYF; CDR3nt: TGTGCTAGTGGTTTGTGGGGGGAAGAGACCCAGTACTTC
d_gene: TRBD2; v_gene: TRBV2; abundance: NA; j_gene: TRBJ2-7; CDR3aa: CASSGSGRAHYEQYF; CDR3nt: TGTGCCAGCAGTGGGAGCGGGAGGGCTCACTACGAGCAGTACTTC
d_gene: TRBD2; v_gene: TRBV27; abundance: NA; j_gene: TRBJ2-2; CDR3aa: CASTVAGRSGELFF; CDR3nt: TGTGCCAGCACGGTAGCGGGAAGATCCGGGGAGCTGTTTTTT
d_gene: TRBD1; v_gene: TRBV5-1; abundance: NA; j_gene: TRBJ1-3; CDR3aa: CASSMQGQAGNTIYF; CDR3nt: TGCGCCAGCAGCATGCAGGGACAGGCTGGAAACACCATATATTTT
d_gene: NA; v_gene: TRBV28; abundance: NA; j_gene: TRBJ2-5; CDR3aa: CASRTGTQETQYF; CDR3nt: TGTGCCAGCAGAACCGGGACACAAGAGACCCAGTACTTC
d_gene: NA; v_gene: TRBV7-9; abundance: NA; j_gene: TRBJ1-1; CDR3aa: CASSFYSEAFF; CDR3nt: TGTGCCAGCAGCTTTTACAGTGAAGCTTTCTTT
d_gene: TRBD1; v_gene: TRBV18; abundance: NA; j_gene: TRBJ1-1; CDR3aa: CASGGQGALNTEAFF; CDR3nt: TGTGCCAGCGGGGGGCAGGGGGCCCTGAACACTGAAGCTTTCTTT
d_gene: NA; v_gene: TRBV16; abundance: NA; j_gene: TRBJ2-5; CDR3aa: CASSHPRGSGQETQYF; CDR3nt: TGTGCCAGCAGCCATCCCCGGGGGAGTGGGCAAGAGACCCAGTACTTC
d_gene: NA; v_gene: TRBV25-1; abundance: once; j_gene: TRBJ2-5; CDR3aa: CASSEFYRVRGGAQYF; CDR3nt: TGTGCCAGCAGTGAATTCTACAGGGTTCGTGGGGGGGCCCAGTACTTC
d_gene: TRBD2; v_gene: TRBV5-4; abundance: NA; j_gene: TRBJ2-7; CDR3aa: CASSPGTSAFYEQYF; CDR3nt: TGTGCCAGCAGCCCCGGGACTAGCGCATTTTACGAGCAGTACTTC
d_gene: NA; v_gene: TRBV18; abundance: NA; j_gene: TRBJ1-4; CDR3aa: CASSLSRVRSEKLFF; CDR3nt: TGTGCCAGCTCATTGTCGCGGGTCAGGAGTGAAAAACTGTTTTTT
d_gene: NA; v_gene: TRBV12-3/TRBV12-4; abundance: NA; j_gene: TRBJ2-3; CDR3aa: CASSLMGTDTQYF; CDR3nt: TGTGCCAGCAGTCTAATGGGCACAGATACGCAGTATTTT
d_gene: TRBD2; v_gene: TRBV7-9; abundance: NA; j_gene: TRBJ2-1; CDR3aa: CATRVVAGDEQFF; CDR3nt: TGTGCCACCAGGGTGGTAGCGGGAGATGAGCAGTTCTTC
d_gene: TRBD1; v_gene: TRBV11-1; abundance: NA; j_gene: TRBJ2-3; CDR3aa: CASSQQGLNTQYF; CDR3nt: TGTGCCAGCAGCCAACAGGGGTTGAATACGCAGTATTTT
d_gene: NA; v_gene: TRBV28; abundance: NA; j_gene: TRBJ2-7; CDR3aa: CASSFQTSRAYEQYF; CDR3nt: TGTGCCAGCAGTTTCCAAACTAGTAGGGCCTACGAGCAGTACTTC
d_gene: NA; v_gene: TRBV5-1; abundance: NA; j_gene: TRBJ2-6; CDR3aa: CASSLESGANVLTF; CDR3nt: TGCGCCAGCAGTCTAGAATCTGGGGCCAACGTCCTGACTTTC
d_gene: TRBD2; v_gene: TRBV6-6; abundance: NA; j_gene: TRBJ2-7; CDR3aa: CASSYQGLVNEQYF; CDR3nt: TGTGCCAGCAGTTATCAGGGACTAGTGAACGAGCAGTACTTC
d_gene: TRBD2; v_gene: TRBV30; abundance: NA; j_gene: TRBJ2-3; CDR3aa: CAWSAAGDGTDTQYF; CDR3nt: TGTGCCTGGAGTGCCGCGGGAGACGGCACAGATACGCAGTATTTT
d_gene: NA; v_gene: TRBV5-5; abundance: once; j_gene: TRBJ2-2; CDR3aa: CASSFWGDTGELFF; CDR3nt: TGTGCCAGCAGCTTTTGGGGAGACACCGGGGAGCTGTTTTTT
d_gene: TRBD2; v_gene: TRBV28; abundance: NA; j_gene: TRBJ2-3; CDR3aa: CASMGTSGLYTRITDTQYF; CDR3nt: TGTGCCAGCATGGGGACTAGCGGACTCTATACTAGGATCACAGATACGCAGTATTTT
d_gene: NA; v_gene: TRBV5-1; abundance: once; j_gene: TRBJ2-1; CDR3aa: CASGTVSSYNEQFF; CDR3nt: TGCGCCAGCGGGACTGTTAGCTCCTACAATGAGCAGTTCTTC
d_gene: NA; v_gene: TRBV28; abundance: few; j_gene: TRBJ1-5; CDR3aa: CASIPGGDSNQPQHF; CDR3nt: TGTGCCAGCATTCCCGGAGGGGATAGCAATCAGCCCCAGCATTTT
d_gene: TRBD1; v_gene: TRBV5-1; abundance: NA; j_gene: TRBJ2-7; CDR3aa: CASSLVGQGNEQYF; CDR3nt: TGCGCCAGCAGCTTGGTGGGACAGGGGAACGAGCAGTACTTC
d_gene: NA; v_gene: TRBV30; abundance: NA; j_gene: TRBJ2-3; CDR3aa: CAWSRGTQTRDTQYF; CDR3nt: TGTGCCTGGAGTAGGGGGACCCAGACCCGGGATACGCAGTATTTT
d_gene: NA; v_gene: TRBV11-2; abundance: NA; j_gene: TRBJ2-2; CDR3aa: CASSLDPAGELFF; CDR3nt: TGTGCCAGCAGCTTAGATCCGGCCGGGGAGCTGTTTTTT
d_gene: NA; v_gene: TRBV5-6; abundance: NA; j_gene: TRBJ2-2; CDR3aa: CASSSVSAGELFF; CDR3nt: TGTGCCAGCAGCTCGGTATCCGCCGGGGAGCTGTTTTTT
d_gene: TRBD1; v_gene: TRBV5-6; abundance: NA; j_gene: TRBJ1-5; CDR3aa: CASSRGTGPQHF; CDR3nt: TGTGCCAGCAGCAGGGGGACAGGCCCCCAGCATTTT
d_gene: NA; v_gene: TRBV2; abundance: NA; j_gene: TRBJ2-2; CDR3aa: CASVGGRATGELFF; CDR3nt: TGTGCCAGCGTCGGAGGCCGGGCCACCGGGGAGCTGTTTTTT
d_gene: NA; v_gene: TRBV5-5; abundance: NA; j_gene: TRBJ2-7; CDR3aa: CASSFPDSYEQYF; CDR3nt: TGTGCCAGCAGCTTCCCAGACTCCTACGAGCAGTACTTC
d_gene: NA; v_gene: TRBV15; abundance: NA; j_gene: TRBJ1-5; CDR3aa: CATSRVGLGRPQHF; CDR3nt: TGTGCCACCAGCAGAGTCGGACTTGGTAGGCCCCAGCATTTT
d_gene: NA; v_gene: TRBV3-1/TRBV3-2; abundance: NA; j_gene: TRBJ1-4; CDR3aa: CASSQDLGGNEKLFF; CDR3nt: TGTGCCAGCAGCCAAGATCTAGGTGGGAATGAAAAACTGTTTTTT
d_gene: NA; v_gene: TRBV28; abundance: NA; j_gene: TRBJ2-7; CDR3aa: CASSLVLEQYF; CDR3nt: TGTGCCAGCAGTTTAGTTCTCGAGCAGTACTTC
d_gene: NA; v_gene: TRBV27; abundance: NA; j_gene: TRBJ1-2; CDR3aa: CASSPIQNRDGYTF; CDR3nt: TGTGCCAGCAGCCCTATACAGAACAGGGATGGCTACACCTTC
d_gene: NA; v_gene: TRBV6-5; abundance: many; j_gene: TRBJ2-7; CDR3aa: CASSYQGGQYF; CDR3nt: TGTGCCAGCAGTTACCAGGGGGGGCAGTACTTC
d_gene: NA; v_gene: TRBV10-3; abundance: once; j_gene: TRBJ2-7; CDR3aa: CAISESYRVGEQYF; CDR3nt: TGTGCCATCAGTGAGTCGTACAGGGTCGGCGAGCAGTACTTC
d_gene: NA; v_gene: TRBV9; abundance: NA; j_gene: TRBJ2-2; CDR3aa: CASSVATMNTGELFF; CDR3nt: TGTGCCAGCAGCGTAGCTACCATGAACACCGGGGAGCTGTTTTTT
d_gene: TRBD1; v_gene: TRBV30; abundance: NA; j_gene: TRBJ2-5; CDR3aa: CAWSHKRDRRETQYF; CDR3nt: TGTGCCTGGAGTCATAAAAGGGACAGGAGAGAGACCCAGTACTTC
d_gene: TRBD2; v_gene: TRBV27; abundance: NA; j_gene: TRBJ2-3; CDR3aa: CASSSFREGHTDTQYF; CDR3nt: TGTGCCAGCAGTTCTTTCCGGGAGGGCCACACAGATACGCAGTATTTT
d_gene: TRBD1; v_gene: TRBV5-1; abundance: NA; j_gene: TRBJ2-1; CDR3aa: CASTSQGAVSNEQFF; CDR3nt: TGCGCCAGCACCTCTCAGGGGGCGGTCAGCAATGAGCAGTTCTTC